The 9 T cell receptor beta chains below come from one sample, sequenced in a study of blood T cell repertoires in COVID-19. Here immunoSEQ multiplex PCR was the method, and the copy in TCRdb shows in-frame clones only, minus some. The sample includes about 260,000 clones, 75% to 90% of them seen just once. The sequencing sample was made of peripheral blood. The receptor set was obtained from a woman in her 70s with COVID-19, enrolled during active disease.

J is TRBJ1-2 and V is TRBV27, with D unresolved. Germline lookup yields CDR1 MNHEY and CDR2 SMNVEV (reference sequence). The length of the CDR3 is 14 residues. Trimming took 3 bases from V and 5 from J, leaving 13 bases between them. DNA for the CDR3: TGTGCCAGCAGTTTGAAGGCGGTGGGTTATGGCTACACCTTC. It encodes CASSLKAVGYGYTF.

The chain is built from TRBV5-8 and TRBJ1-1; 7 bases agree with TRBD1. The V gene end was trimmed by 8 bases and the J gene end by 7 bases; junction bases not matched to a gene: 11. CDR3 size: 13 residues. The germline V gene has CDR1 SGHTS and CDR2 YDEGEE. CDR3 loop: CASRKTGAGEAFF. The CDR3 coding sequence is TGTGCCAGTAGAAAAACAGGGGCGGGTGAAGCTTTCTTT.

This chain links TRBV5-4 with TRBJ2-3; TRBD2 is a possible D gene (6 bases). Germline V gene lookup returns CDR1 SGHNT and CDR2 YYREEE (reference sequence). There are 16 residues in the CDR3. V lost 1 base to trimming and J lost 9 bases, with 21 bases between them. The CDR3 sequence is CASSLSGTPIGGTQYF. CDR3 nucleotide sequence: TGTGCCAGCAGCTTGTCCGGGACTCCAATTGGGGGGACGCAGTATTTT.

This clone showed up just a few times. The genes are TRBV5-4 and TRBJ2-7; no clear D. Per germline, CDR1 SGHNT and CDR2 YYREEE (reference sequence). This CDR3 is built from 12 residues. The germline V and J ends were trimmed by 4 bases and 9 bases, with 14 bases remaining between them. CDR3: CASSPDWSVQYF. The CDR3 coding sequence is TGTGCCAGCAGCCCTGACTGGTCCGTGCAGTACTTC.

The chain employs TRBV2 and TRBJ2-1; 10 nucleotides align to TRBD2. Germline V gene lookup returns CDR1 SNHLY and CDR2 FYNNEI. The CDR3 has 15 amino acids. After removal of 6 bases from V and 2 bases from J, the junction contained 4 bases not matched to a gene. The CDR3 region has the DNA TGTGCCAGCAGGATAGCGGGAGGTACCTACAATGAGCAGTTCTTC. Its translation is CASRIAGGTYNEQFF.

V is TRBV15 and J is TRBJ1-5; D ambiguous. CDR3 length equals 15 residues. Germline-derived CDR1 and CDR2 are LNHNV and YYDKDF (reference sequence). V lost 1 base to trimming and J lost 3 bases, with 10 bases between them. The CDR3 reads CATSRGGQPNQPQHF. The CDR3 nucleotides read TGTGCCACCAGCAGAGGAGGCCAGCCCAATCAGCCCCAGCATTTT.

With regard to this clone: This same CDR3 is encoded by further DNA sequences in the sample. The J gene is TRBJ1-5, the V gene TRBV6-6; TRBD1 matches 8 bases. Losses at the gene ends were 6 bases for V and 5 bases for J; bases not matched to a gene: 3. The CDR3 has 13 amino acids. Germline loops: CDR1 MNHNY, CDR2 SVGAGI (reference sequence). The CDR3 sequence: CASRGQGDQPQHF. CDR3 nucleotides: TGTGCCAGCAGAGGACAGGGAGATCAGCCCCAGCATTTT.

The V call is TRBV11-3, the J call TRBJ1-3; 9 nucleotides align to TRBD1. Germline CDR1 and CDR2: SGHNT and YENEEA. The CDR3 is made up of 15 amino acids. The V and J ends lost 7 bases and 4 bases, in that order; junction bases with no gene match: 8. The CDR3 nucleotides read TGTGCCAGCACCCTACTAGGGACAGGGGGAAACACCATATATTTT. It codes for CASTLLGTGGNTIYF.

The chain links TRBV7-9 to TRBJ2-4; a weak D match, TRBD1 (6 bases). This CDR3 is built from 18 residues. V was trimmed by 4 bases and J by 0 bases, leaving 19 bases between them. CDR1 and CDR2 (germline): SEHNR, FQNEAQ (reference sequence). The CDR3, as DNA: TGTGCCAGCAGCTATGGACAGACCGCAACACTAGCCAAAAACATTCAGTACTTC. Its translation is CASSYGQTATLAKNIQYF. Complete variable domain (other parts from reference TRBV7-9 and TRBJ2-4): DTGVSQNPRHKITKRGQNVTFRCDPISEHNRLYWYRQTLGQGPEFLTYFQNEAQLEKSRLLSDRFSAERPKGSFSTLEIQRTEQGDSAMYLCASSYGQTATLAKNIQYFGAGTRLSVL.